This T cell receptor (beta chain) is drawn from a study of cytomegalovirus exposure and HLA in healthy donors. Losses at the gene ends were 0 bases for V and 3 bases for J; bases not matched to a gene: 7. The CDR3 loop spans 16 amino acids. The V gene's germline CDR1 is SGHRS and CDR2 YFSETQ. Clones were sequenced by immunoSEQ multiplex PCR, and TCRdb holds only the in-frame ones, with some missing. The sample contains approximately 82,000 clones, roughly 96% of which appear only once. The TCR comes from a woman under 30 in good health and CMV-seronegative. The gene calls are TRBV5-1 and TRBJ2-7; 9 bases align to TRBD2. The sequenced material came from PBMCs. CDR3 residues: CASSLVPSGNDYEQYF. CDR3 in DNA: TGCGCCAGCAGCTTGGTACCTAGCGGGAATGACTACGAGCAGTACTTC.